These 27 T cell receptor beta chains were sequenced from one sample in a study of control samples from healthy donors and cancer patients (dated by TCRdb to about 2020). The library came from the immunoSEQ multiplex PCR assay. Held by TCRdb, this immuneACCESS table contains in-frame sequences only and omits some clones. Under half of the omission traces to an unresolved V gene where checked; the cause of the rest is unknown. This sample is represented by about 140,000 clones; about 90% of them were singletons. The top ten hold under 9% of the sample. Sequences were obtained from blood. The receptors derive from a man between 18 and 29 years old in good health.

CDR3 sequence reads: CASTDSDNSPLHF. The DNA for the CDR3 is TGCGCCAGCACGGACAGTGATAATTCACCCCTCCACTTT. The chain uses TRBV5-1 and TRBJ1-6; a possible D gene is TRBD1 (6 bases). Germline values: CDR1 SGHRS, CDR2 YFSETQ. The CDR3 is 13 amino acids. V lost 6 bases to trimming and J lost 5 bases, with 9 bases between them.

The chain uses TRBV21-1 and TRBJ2-7. TRBV21-1 is a pseudogene segment. The CDR3 is made up of 15 amino acids. Written as DNA, the CDR3 is TGTGCCAGCAGCAAAGCAGACGGCCTCACCTACGAGCAGTACTTC. As protein: CASSKADGLTYEQYF.

This clone has just a few counts. V usage is TRBV5-1 and J usage is TRBJ2-7; perhaps TRBD1 as D (5 bases). Trimming removed 1 base from V and 1 base from J, with 9 bases in between. The CDR3 is made up of 14 amino acids. In germline, CDR1 is SGHRS, CDR2 YFSETQ. The CDR3 sequence: CASSLLDTSYEQYF. CDR3 DNA sequence: TGCGCCAGCAGCTTGTTGGACACGTCCTACGAGCAGTACTTC.

The gene calls are TRBV3-1 (or the pseudogene TRBV3-2) and TRBJ2-5; 12 nucleotides match TRBD2. The ends lost 4 bases at V and 4 bases at J; junction bases unmatched: 7. Germline V gives CDR1 LGHDT, CDR2 YNNKEL (reference sequence). CDR3 length equals 16 residues. The CDR3: CASSRKLAGGTETQYF. The CDR3 bases are TGTGCCAGCAGCCGCAAACTAGCGGGGGGAACAGAGACCCAGTACTTC.

The chain has TRBV25-1 and TRBJ1-2; D is ambiguous. Germline loops: CDR1 MGHDK, CDR2 SYGVNS. The CDR3 runs to 12 residues. Trimming pared 4 bases from V and 4 bases from J, leaving 7 bases between. CDR3 amino acids: CASSGRIYGYTF. DNA of the CDR3: TGTGCCAGCAGTGGGAGAATCTATGGCTACACCTTC.

The chain is built from TRBV6-6 and TRBJ1-1, with D maybe TRBD1 (5 bases). The CDR3 runs to 14 residues. CDR1 is MNHNY, CDR2 SVGAGI, per germline (reference sequence). Trimming left V 0 bases short and J 5 bases short, with 10 bases between. CDR3 protein: CASSYSRGWTEAFF. The CDR3 nucleotides are TGTGCCAGCAGTTACTCTAGGGGATGGACTGAAGCTTTCTTT.

The chain couples TRBV4-3 to TRBJ2-3; D call uncertain. The CDR3 runs 13 residues. V dropped 1 base and J dropped 6 bases, with 8 bases sitting between them. Germline values: CDR1 LGHNA, CDR2 YSLEER. CDR3 loop: CASSQGVSDTQYF. The CDR3 nucleotides are TGCGCCAGCAGCCAAGGTGTTTCTGATACGCAGTATTTT.

V and J are TRBV10-3 and TRBJ2-7; D remains ambiguous. The CDR3 consists of 14 residues. The germline V and J ends were trimmed by 0 bases and 12 bases, with 18 bases remaining between them. Germline lookup yields CDR1 ENHRY and CDR2 SYGVKD. The CDR3 DNA sequence: TGTGCCATCAGTGAGTCGAATGTTAGGGTTCTTTTGTACTTC. Residues: CAISESNVRVLLYF.

This clone was detected once. This chain joins TRBV2 and TRBJ2-3; 8 positions match TRBD2. The CDR3 extends over 17 amino acids. Looked up from germline, CDR1 is SNHLY and CDR2 is FYNNEI. Trimming at V came to 6 bases and at J to 1 base, leaving 12 bases not matched to a gene. The CDR3 coding sequence is TGTGCCAGCAGGAAGGCTAGGGCGGGGGGAGGCACAGATACGCAGTATTTT. It is translated as CASRKARAGGGTDTQYF.

DNA for the CDR3: TGTGCCAGCAGCTTAGGGAAGACTGAAGCTTTCTTT. Translation: CASSLGKTEAFF. This chain links TRBV7-8 with TRBJ1-1; D gene ambiguous. Trimming took 1 base from V and 5 from J, leaving 5 bases between them. Germline CDR1 reads SGHVS; CDR2 reads FQNEAQ. The CDR3 has 12 amino acids.

V and J are TRBV19 and TRBJ1-1; D not certain. The CDR3 runs 14 residues. CDR1 and CDR2 from the germline V gene are LNHDA and SQIVND (reference sequence). Trimming shortened V by 6 bases and J by 5 bases, and 16 bases separated the two germline ends. This chain's CDR3 is CASSREDVGTEAFF. CDR3 DNA sequence: TGTGCCAGTAGCAGAGAAGATGTGGGGACTGAAGCTTTCTTT.

This clone has just one count. The chain links TRBV6-5 to TRBJ2-1, with 11 bases lining up with TRBD1. The CDR3 spans 15 residues. From germline, CDR1 is MNHEY and CDR2 SVGAGI. V shed 2 bases and J 3 bases; nucleotides not matched to a gene: 0. The CDR3 DNA reads as TGTGCCAGCAGTTACGGGACAGGGGGCTACAATGAGCAGTTCTTC. Protein: CASSYGTGGYNEQFF.

The chain joins TRBV4-3 to TRBJ2-7; no definite D call. Germline V gene lookup returns CDR1 LGHNA and CDR2 YSLEER. This CDR3 comprises 13 residues. With 0 bases removed from V and 3 bases from J, the gap between germline ends came to 6 bases. The CDR3 DNA is TGCGCCAGCAGCCAAGATTGGGGCTACGAGCAGTACTTC. It specifies CASSQDWGYEQYF.

The genes are TRBV4-3 and TRBJ1-3; D gene uncertain. Trimming removed 0 bases at V and 4 bases at J, with 7 bases between. This CDR3 has 14 residues. Germline V lookup: CDR1 LGHNA, CDR2 YSLEER. The CDR3 nucleotides read TGCGCCAGCAGCCAAGATGCGGTAGGAAACACCATATATTTT. Its protein product is CASSQDAVGNTIYF.

The chain carries TRBV19 and TRBJ1-4, with 9 bases identical to TRBD1. The CDR3 is 17 residues long. The V and J ends lost 5 bases and 3 bases, in that order; junction bases with no gene match: 10. Germline CDR1 and CDR2: LNHDA and SQIVND (reference sequence). This CDR3 reads CASSGTGRAAANEKLFF. CDR3 DNA sequence: TGTGCCAGTAGTGGGACAGGGAGAGCCGCGGCTAATGAAAAACTGTTTTTT.

The chain is built from TRBV3-1 (or the pseudogene TRBV3-2) and TRBJ2-5; D uncertain. This CDR3 has 13 residues. The ends were cut back, 4 bases at V and 1 base at J, with 7 bases in the middle. CDR1 and CDR2 (germline): LGHDT, YNNKEL (reference sequence). CDR3 DNA sequence: TGTGCCAGCAGCCCTGGATTCCAAGAGACCCAGTACTTC. It is translated as CASSPGFQETQYF.

This rearrangement joins TRBV13 to TRBJ1-4; D unresolved. V dropped 6 bases and J dropped 4 bases, with 6 bases sitting between them. Per germline, CDR1 PRHDT and CDR2 FYEKMQ (reference sequence). The CDR3 sequence is 12 residues long. CDR3 amino acids: CASRRINEKLFF. Written as DNA, the CDR3 is TGTGCCAGCAGACGCATTAATGAAAAACTGTTTTTT.

This chain connects TRBV11-2 to TRBJ1-1; D is uncertain. The V gene's germline CDR1 is SGHAT and CDR2 FQNNGV. This CDR3 is 15 amino acids long. Trimming removed 2 bases from V and 0 bases from J, with 10 bases in between. DNA of the CDR3: TGTGCCAGCAGCTTATTCCCCGTCCTGAACACTGAAGCTTTCTTT. Amino acids: CASSLFPVLNTEAFF.

This chain links TRBV9 with TRBJ1-4; a weak D match, TRBD1 (5 bases). Trimming shortened V by 0 bases and J by 2 bases, and 11 bases separated the two germline ends. This CDR3 region has 16 residues. Germline lookup yields CDR1 SGDLS and CDR2 YYNGEE. DNA for the CDR3: TGTGCCAGCAGCGTAGGAGCAGGGAGGACTAATGAAAAACTGTTTTTT. This translates into CASSVGAGRTNEKLFF.

The V gene is TRBV27, the J gene TRBJ1-2; 11 bases match TRBD1. This CDR3 spans 13 amino acids. Germline V gene sequence: CDR1 MNHEY, CDR2 SMNVEV (reference sequence). The trim removed 2 bases at V and 11 bases at J, leaving 4 bases unmatched. Here the CDR3 reads CASSLAGQGVYTF. CDR3 coding DNA: TGTGCCAGCAGTTTAGCGGGACAGGGGGTTTACACCTTC.

The genes are TRBV7-3 and TRBJ2-7; 8 bases line up with TRBD1. The V gene end was trimmed by 5 bases and the J gene end by 2 bases; junction bases not matched to a gene: 8. Germline values: CDR1 SGHTA, CDR2 FQGTGA. The CDR3 spans 15 residues. In DNA form, the CDR3 reads TGTGCCAGCAGCCGAGATGGGACAGGAACCTACGAGCAGTACTTC. It encodes CASSRDGTGTYEQYF.

The CDR3 DNA is TGTGCCAGCAGTTTACCCCGACAGGTTTACTACGAGCAGTACTTC. It codes for CASSLPRQVYYEQYF. The chain links TRBV6-2 or TRBV6-3 to TRBJ2-7; possible D gene TRBD1, 6 bases. The CDR3 contains 15 residues. V lost 4 bases and J 3 bases, leaving 16 bases between the germline ends. The V gene's germline CDR1 is MNHEY and CDR2 SVGEGT.

The chain joins TRBV27 to TRBJ2-5, with 10 bases aligning to TRBD2. From germline, CDR1 is MNHEY and CDR2 SMNVEV (reference sequence). The CDR3 covers 16 residues. V trimming: 2 bases; J trimming: 3 bases; junction bases outside the gene matches: 6. CDR3 in amino acids: CASSLISGLAEETQYF. In DNA form, the CDR3 reads TGTGCCAGCAGTTTAATATCCGGACTAGCGGAAGAGACCCAGTACTTC.

The chain joins TRBV29-1 to TRBJ1-2; possible D gene TRBD1, 5 bases. The V end lost 2 bases, the J end lost 4 bases, and 11 bases lay between the germline ends. The germline V gene encodes CDR1 SQVTM and CDR2 ANQGSEA. This CDR3 has 13 residues. The CDR3 nucleotides are TGCAGCGTTGAACCACAGGCTCCCTATGGCTACACCTTC. Residues: CSVEPQAPYGYTF.

This clone showed up many times. J is TRBJ1-3 and V is TRBV7-8; D possibly corresponds to TRBD1 (6 bases). The CDR3 consists of 18 residues. The V and J ends lost 3 bases and 0 bases respectively, with 18 bases between them. Germline V CDR1 and CDR2: SGHVS, FQNEAQ. Here the CDR3 reads CASSLSTTRQVSGNTIYF. DNA for the CDR3: TGTGCCAGCAGCTTGAGTACTACAAGACAGGTCTCTGGAAACACCATATATTTT.

The chain has TRBV6-5 and TRBJ2-1; D is unclear. The V gene lost 2 bases and the J gene lost 8 bases, with 4 bases spanning the gap. The CDR3 consists of 11 residues. CDR1 is MNHEY, CDR2 SVGAGI, per germline. CDR3 in DNA: TGTGCCAGCAGTTACGTGGATGAGCAGTTCTTC. Encoded protein: CASSYVDEQFF.

The chain employs TRBV11-2 and TRBJ2-3, with 7 bases aligning to TRBD1. The CDR3 has 15 amino acids. Germline trimming cut 0 bases from V and 0 bases from J; bases unmatched to any gene: 0. The germline CDR1 and CDR2 sequences are SGHAT and FQNNGV. CDR3 sequence: CASSLEGGSTDTQYF. The CDR3 nucleotides are TGTGCCAGCAGCTTAGAAGGGGGCAGCACAGATACGCAGTATTTT.